Only a few counts were recorded for the clone carrying this TCR beta chain. What it binds is not known. These data are taken from a study of cytomegalovirus exposure and HLA in healthy donors. Study-wide findings and caveats: As was reported, the HLA-A and HLA-B alleles of most subjects were accurately predicted from TCR beta sequences.

The CDR3 loop spans 14 amino acids. Trimming cost V 2 bases and J 1 base, with 6 bases left between them. The germline V gene encodes CDR1 MNHNS and CDR2 SASEGT. PCR involved 60 Vbeta and 13 Jbeta primers. Repertoires were generated with immunoSEQ multiplex PCR, while TCRdb's copy carries only in-frame clones and drops some. Among under 250,000 clones listed, around 83% were seen once. Healthy bone marrow donors supplied every sample. This TCR was recovered from a woman aged 40 to 50 in good health and CMV-seronegative. This rearrangement joins TRBV6-1 to TRBJ1-5, with TRBD1 as a possible D gene (6 bases). Specimen: PBMCs. CDR3 bases: TGTGCCAGCAGTGAACAGGGGAGCAATCAGCCCCAGCATTTT. Its translation is CASSEQGSNQPQHF.